The clone carrying this T cell receptor beta chain was recorded many times. The antigen is undetermined. The sample is drawn from a study of post-analysis software for immune sequencing data. Unique-molecular-identifier-tagged TCR beta cDNA libraries were used. TCRdb ran MiXCR on the PCR reads and lists one entry per CDR3 protein. The data contain over 300,000 distinct CDR3 sequences, about a third of them singletons. CDR3 length: 14 amino acids. The junction had 6 bases not matched to a gene; V was cut back by 2 bases and J by 6 bases. Study-level points and caveats: Five or six TRBV segments were significantly more frequent in patients than in controls. TRBV5-6, TRBV5-1 and TRBV20-1 were among these segments.

V and J are TRBV12-3 or TRBV12-4 and TRBJ1-2; the match to TRBD1 covers 7 bases. Sequencing was carried out using blood. This TCR came from a girl aged 5 to 17 with multiple sclerosis. CDR3 sequence reads: CASSLSDRVHGYTF. CDR3 nucleotide sequence: TGTGCCAGCAGTTTATCCGACAGGGTTCATGGCTACACCTTC.